Listed below are T cell receptor beta chains from one sample, sequenced in a study of blood T cell repertoires in COVID-19. Sequencing used immunoSEQ multiplex PCR; TCRdb keeps in-frame clones, though not all of them. Of 130,000 or so clones in the sample, about four fifths were seen once. Material: peripheral blood. The receptors were gathered from a man between 60 and 75 years old with active or convalescent COVID-19. Each CDR3 is given with its conserved first and last residue. The D gene is left open where the match is weak. The size of a clone is reported for some rows only, either as once, few or many, or as a class for expanded clones.

few,TRBJ2-5,.,TRBV25-1,CASTHQETQYF,TGTGCCAGCACCCATCAAGAGACCCAGTACTTC
.,TRBJ2-1,TRBD2,TRBV3-1/TRBV3-2,CASSQLAATGLKYNEQFF,TGTGCCAGCAGCCAATTGGCAGCCACGGGACTAAAGTACAATGAGCAGTTCTTC
.,TRBJ1-2,.,TRBV28,CASSFGLGRRRGYTF,TGTGCCAGCAGTTTTGGGCTGGGGAGGCGTAGGGGCTACACCTTC
.,TRBJ2-6,.,TRBV7-3,CASNLNSGANVLTF,TGTGCCAGCAACCTAAACTCTGGGGCCAACGTCCTGACTTTC
.,TRBJ2-4,.,TRBV3-1/TRBV3-2,CASSQSGDIQYF,TGTGCCAGCAGCCAGAGCGGTGACATTCAGTACTTC
few,TRBJ1-1,.,TRBV2,CASRGLNTEAFF,TGTGCCAGCAGGGGGCTGAACACTGAAGCTTTCTTT
.,TRBJ2-5,TRBD1,TRBV4-2,CASSHSTDRARRTQYF,TGTGCCAGCAGCCATTCTACCGACAGGGCCCGGCGGACCCAGTACTTC
once,TRBJ1-2,.,TRBV6-2/TRBV6-3,CASSYFGRRIGYTF,TGTGCCAGCAGTTATTTCGGACGGAGGATTGGCTACACCTTC
once,TRBJ1-2,TRBD1,TRBV24-1,CATSDLGGGINCQF,TGTGCCACCAGTGATTTAGGGGGCGGAATTAATTGCCAATTC
.,TRBJ2-1,.,TRBV20-1,CSAADNEQFF,TGCAGTGCAGCTGATAATGAGCAGTTCTTC
many,TRBJ1-5,.,TRBV28,CAGSSGGLGQPQHF,TGTGCCGGGAGCTCCGGGGGGCTAGGACAGCCCCAGCATTTT
.,TRBJ2-4,.,TRBV11-2,CASIPGLGGDIQYF,TGTGCCAGCATCCCGGGCCTCGGAGGGGACATTCAGTACTTC
.,TRBJ2-7,.,TRBV4-3,CASSQDRGLSYEQYF,TGCGCCAGCAGCCAAGATAGAGGTCTCTCCTACGAGCAGTACTTC
.,TRBJ1-3,TRBD1,TRBV20-1,CSASARGLGNTIYF,TGCAGTGCTAGTGCCAGGGGGCTTGGAAACACCATATATTTT
.,TRBJ2-1,.,TRBV11-1,CASSLRRNEQFF,TGTGCCAGCAGCTTAAGGCGGAATGAGCAGTTCTTC
.,TRBJ2-1,.,TRBV28,CATHPPPSGGNEQFF,TGTGCCACCCACCCCCCCCCGAGCGGAGGCAATGAGCAGTTCTTC